These T cell receptor beta chains were read from a single sample in a study of cytomegalovirus exposure and HLA in healthy donors. Profiling relied on immunoSEQ multiplex PCR, and the TCRdb table lists in-frame clones only, not all of them. The table lists 170,000 or so clones, 80% to 85% of them singletons. Sequencing input: PBMCs. All receptors derive from a woman in her late teens or twenties in good health and CMV-seropositive. The CDR3 runs from the conserved cysteine through the conserved F or W. The D gene is left open where the match is weak. Size is omitted from some rows. Given values are once, few, many or a class for expanded clones.

size: -; D: -; V: TRBV4-1; J: TRBJ2-1; DNA: TGCGCCAGCAGCCAAGGGGGCCTAGGGGCCAATGAGCAGTTCTTC; CDR3: CASSQGGLGANEQFF
size: once; D: TRBD2; V: TRBV2; J: TRBJ2-3; DNA: TGTGCCAACAATCCAACAGCGGGAGGCACAGATACGCAGTATTTT; CDR3: CANNPTAGGTDTQYF
size: -; D: TRBD2; V: TRBV2; J: TRBJ2-3; DNA: TGTGCCAGCAGTGCGGGACTAGCGGGGGGGCGGGCAGATACGCAGTATTTT; CDR3: CASSAGLAGGRADTQYF
size: -; D: TRBD1; V: TRBV5-5; J: TRBJ1-4; DNA: TGTGCCAGCAGCTTGGTCGGACAGGGCGGGGTTGAAAAACTGTTTTTT; CDR3: CASSLVGQGGVEKLFF
size: once; D: TRBD1; V: TRBV15; J: TRBJ1-5; DNA: TGTGCCACCAGCTTTCTCCCGGGACAGGTCGATAGCAATCAGCCCCAGCATTTT; CDR3: CATSFLPGQVDSNQPQHF
size: -; D: TRBD1; V: TRBV5-5; J: TRBJ1-5; DNA: TGTGCCAGCAGCTTGGTGCCGACAGGGGGCAATCAGCCCCAGCATTTT; CDR3: CASSLVPTGGNQPQHF
size: -; D: TRBD2; V: TRBV5-1; J: TRBJ2-3; DNA: TGCGCCAGCAGCCCCTCCGGGACTAGTATGGATACGCAGTATTTT; CDR3: CASSPSGTSMDTQYF
size: -; D: TRBD2; V: TRBV25-1; J: TRBJ2-5; DNA: TGTGCCAGCAGCACCGGGGGCGGGGGGAGAGAGACCCAGTACTTC; CDR3: CASSTGGGGRETQYF
size: once; D: TRBD1; V: TRBV6-4; J: TRBJ1-2; DNA: TGTGCCAGCAGTAGAGTAGACAGGGGAAAGGACTATGGCTACACCTTC; CDR3: CASSRVDRGKDYGYTF
size: -; D: -; V: TRBV4-3; J: TRBJ1-2; DNA: TGCGCCAGCAGCCAAGACCGGACAGTCTACTATGGCTACACCTTC; CDR3: CASSQDRTVYYGYTF
size: -; D: TRBD1; V: TRBV6-5; J: TRBJ2-7; DNA: TGTGCCAGCAGTTACAGTCGACAGGGTGTTTACGAGCAGTACTTC; CDR3: CASSYSRQGVYEQYF
size: -; D: TRBD2; V: TRBV27; J: TRBJ2-1; DNA: TGTGCCAGCAGTCCCCGGACTAGCGGGGGACTCAACAATGAGCAGTTCTTC; CDR3: CASSPRTSGGLNNEQFF
size: -; D: -; V: TRBV10-3; J: TRBJ2-7; DNA: TGTGCCATCAGTGAGTCACAGCCAGCCTACGAGCAGTACTTC; CDR3: CAISESQPAYEQYF
size: once; D: TRBD1; V: TRBV2; J: TRBJ1-5; DNA: TGTGCCAGCAGCAGTAGGACAGGGGGCCTCCAAAGGCCCCAGCATTTT; CDR3: CASSSRTGGLQRPQHF
size: once; D: TRBD1; V: TRBV2; J: TRBJ2-4; DNA: TGTGCCAGCAGTAGGGACAGGGGGCTTTCCAAAAACATTCAGTACTTC; CDR3: CASSRDRGLSKNIQYF
size: once; D: -; V: TRBV7-9; J: TRBJ2-7; DNA: TGTGCCAGCAGCGCAGCGGGTCCTACCTACGAGCAGTACTTC; CDR3: CASSAAGPTYEQYF
size: -; D: TRBD1; V: TRBV4-1; J: TRBJ1-5; DNA: TGCGCCAGCAGCCAACACCTAAGGGGGCAGGGGAGATACGAGCCCCAGCATTTT; CDR3: CASSQHLRGQGRYEPQHF
size: -; D: TRBD2; V: TRBV15; J: TRBJ2-5; DNA: TGTGCCACCAGCAGAGATTACGGCGGGGGGGCCGGGGAGACCCAGTACTTC; CDR3: CATSRDYGGGAGETQYF
size: few; D: TRBD1; V: TRBV11-2; J: TRBJ1-2; DNA: TGTGCCAGCAGCCTTAGTGCAGGGGGCGGCTATGGCTACACCTTC; CDR3: CASSLSAGGGYGYTF
size: -; D: TRBD1; V: TRBV5-6; J: TRBJ2-6; DNA: TGTGCCAGCAGCTTCAATATGGGACAGGGTATCTCTGGGGCCAACGTCCTGACTTTC; CDR3: CASSFNMGQGISGANVLTF
size: once; D: TRBD2; V: TRBV7-9; J: TRBJ2-5; DNA: TGTGCCAGCAGCTTCACCGGGACTAGCCTAGAGACCCAGTACTTC; CDR3: CASSFTGTSLETQYF
size: -; D: TRBD1; V: TRBV5-1; J: TRBJ2-6; DNA: TGCGCCAGCAGCTTCCAGGGGGCGGGAGGGGCCAACGTCCTGACTTTC; CDR3: CASSFQGAGGANVLTF
size: -; D: -; V: TRBV5-1; J: TRBJ2-7; DNA: TGCGCCAGCAGCGGGCGGGACTCCCGGGGCACGAGCTCCTACGAGCAGTACTTC; CDR3: CASSGRDSRGTSSYEQYF
size: -; D: -; V: TRBV11-3; J: TRBJ2-1; DNA: TGTGCCAGCTCAGCCGGGTCTAGCTCCTACAATGAGCAGTTCTTC; CDR3: CASSAGSSSYNEQFF
size: -; D: -; V: TRBV6-5; J: TRBJ1-1; DNA: TGTGCCAGCAGTTACTCGTCGGCCGGGTTGGAAGCTTTCTTT; CDR3: CASSYSSAGLEAFF
size: -; D: -; V: TRBV5-4; J: TRBJ1-2; DNA: TGTGCCAGCAGCCCGGAGGGCGCTAACTATGGCTACACCTTC; CDR3: CASSPEGANYGYTF
size: -; D: -; V: TRBV20-1; J: TRBJ1-1; DNA: TGCAGTGCTCGGGGCACTGAAGCTTTCTTT; CDR3: CSARGTEAFF
size: -; D: TRBD1; V: TRBV2; J: TRBJ1-5; DNA: TGTGCCTGCCAGGGGGAGGCCCCTAGCAATCAGCCCCAGCATTTT; CDR3: CACQGEAPSNQPQHF
size: -; D: TRBD2; V: TRBV4-3; J: TRBJ2-2; DNA: TGCGCCAGCAGCCAAAGGAAACTAGCGGCGAACACCGGGGAGCTGTTTTTT; CDR3: CASSQRKLAANTGELFF
size: -; D: TRBD1; V: TRBV14; J: TRBJ1-6; DNA: TGTGCCAGCAGCCAAGGGTTGGTAGGGGGCCGGATTAATTCACCCCTCCACTTT; CDR3: CASSQGLVGGRINSPLHF
size: -; D: -; V: TRBV18; J: TRBJ2-7; DNA: TGTGCCAGCTCACAGACCCAGGGCTACGAGCAGTACTTC; CDR3: CASSQTQGYEQYF
size: once; D: TRBD1; V: TRBV5-1; J: TRBJ2-7; DNA: TGCGCCAGCAGCTGGGACAGGGGTCCCTACGAGCAGTACTTC; CDR3: CASSWDRGPYEQYF
size: -; D: TRBD1; V: TRBV5-4; J: TRBJ2-7; DNA: TGTGCCAGCAAACGGACAGGGGTCCCCTACGAGCAGTACTTC; CDR3: CASKRTGVPYEQYF
size: -; D: -; V: TRBV6-6; J: TRBJ1-5; DNA: TGTGCCAGCAGTGGAGGGCAGGGTCAGCCCCAGCATTTT; CDR3: CASSGGQGQPQHF
size: few; D: -; V: TRBV7-8; J: TRBJ1-5; DNA: TGTGCCAGCAGCTTACTGCTTCAGGGTCAGCCCCAGCATTTT; CDR3: CASSLLLQGQPQHF
size: -; D: -; V: TRBV5-6; J: TRBJ1-4; DNA: TGTGCCAGCAGCTTGGGGTTGGAGTCTCTGAAACTGTTTTTT; CDR3: CASSLGLESLKLFF
size: -; D: -; V: TRBV27; J: TRBJ2-7; DNA: TGTGCCAGCACTCCCGTGGACTCCCGGAGAGAGCAGTACTTC; CDR3: CASTPVDSRREQYF
size: -; D: -; V: TRBV11-2; J: TRBJ2-1; DNA: TGTGCCAGCAGAAAACCGGGGGTGGATAATGAGCAGTTCTTC; CDR3: CASRKPGVDNEQFF
size: -; D: -; V: TRBV19; J: TRBJ1-2; DNA: TGTGCCAGTAGGGCGGTGGACAGCGACTATGGCTACACCTTC; CDR3: CASRAVDSDYGYTF
size: -; D: TRBD2; V: TRBV6-1; J: TRBJ2-1; DNA: TGTGCCAGCACAACCGGGACTAGCGGATGGGAGCAGTTCTTC; CDR3: CASTTGTSGWEQFF
size: once; D: TRBD1; V: TRBV25-1; J: TRBJ1-1; DNA: TGTGCCAGCAGTGAGCACAGGGGGCCCCTGAACACTGAAGCTTTCTTT; CDR3: CASSEHRGPLNTEAFF
size: few; D: -; V: TRBV6-1; J: TRBJ2-7; DNA: TGTGCCAGCAGTGGGTATCAGGGAAGGGGAACCTACGAGCAGTACTTC; CDR3: CASSGYQGRGTYEQYF
size: once; D: TRBD1; V: TRBV5-6; J: TRBJ2-1; DNA: TGTGCCAGCAGCTTGGGCGGACAGGGCCTTCCCTACAATGAGCAGTTCTTC; CDR3: CASSLGGQGLPYNEQFF
size: -; D: -; V: TRBV5-1; J: TRBJ2-7; DNA: TGCGCCAGCAGCGGCCAGTACGAGCAGTACTTC; CDR3: CASSGQYEQYF
size: -; D: TRBD2; V: TRBV4-1; J: TRBJ2-3; DNA: TGCGCCAGCAGCCCTCTGGCGCGGGGGACTGGCACAGATACGCAGTATTTT; CDR3: CASSPLARGTGTDTQYF
size: -; D: -; V: TRBV10-3; J: TRBJ1-2; DNA: TGTGCCATACAGGGTCTCTATGGCTACACCTTC; CDR3: CAIQGLYGYTF
size: once; D: TRBD1; V: TRBV9; J: TRBJ1-4; DNA: TGTGCCAGCAGCCTCCGGACAGGGGCCAAGGATGAAAAACTGTTTTTT; CDR3: CASSLRTGAKDEKLFF
size: -; D: -; V: TRBV5-1; J: TRBJ1-2; DNA: TGCGCCAGCAGCTTCGAGGGGGTAAACTATGGCTACACCTTC; CDR3: CASSFEGVNYGYTF
size: -; D: -; V: TRBV7-9; J: TRBJ1-5; DNA: TGTGCCAGCAGCCCCGACAGGTTAAGTGATCAGCCCCAGCATTTT; CDR3: CASSPDRLSDQPQHF
size: once; D: TRBD1; V: TRBV19; J: TRBJ1-1; DNA: TGTGCCAGTAGTATCGGACAGGGTGGGGGAGACACTGAAGCTTTCTTT; CDR3: CASSIGQGGGDTEAFF
size: -; D: -; V: TRBV7-9; J: TRBJ2-5; DNA: TGTGCCAGCAGGAGTCAAGAGACCCAGTACTTC; CDR3: CASRSQETQYF
size: -; D: TRBD1; V: TRBV19; J: TRBJ2-7; DNA: TGTGCCAGTAGTATGGGGGACAGGGGTTACGAGCAGTACTTC; CDR3: CASSMGDRGYEQYF
size: -; D: TRBD1; V: TRBV5-1; J: TRBJ2-1; DNA: TGCGCCAGCAGCTACCGGACAGGGGTTGGTGAGCAGTTCTTC; CDR3: CASSYRTGVGEQFF
size: -; D: -; V: TRBV2; J: TRBJ1-6; DNA: TGTGCCAGCAGTGAACAAGCAAGAGCCAATTCACCCCTCCACTTT; CDR3: CASSEQARANSPLHF
size: -; D: -; V: TRBV13; J: TRBJ1-1; DNA: TGTGCCAGCAGCGGGCAGTCGAACACTGAAGCTTTCTTT; CDR3: CASSGQSNTEAFF
size: few; D: TRBD2; V: TRBV5-8; J: TRBJ2-1; DNA: TGTGCCAGCAGCTTGGCCGACGGACTAGTCGGGTATGAGCAGTTCTTC; CDR3: CASSLADGLVGYEQFF